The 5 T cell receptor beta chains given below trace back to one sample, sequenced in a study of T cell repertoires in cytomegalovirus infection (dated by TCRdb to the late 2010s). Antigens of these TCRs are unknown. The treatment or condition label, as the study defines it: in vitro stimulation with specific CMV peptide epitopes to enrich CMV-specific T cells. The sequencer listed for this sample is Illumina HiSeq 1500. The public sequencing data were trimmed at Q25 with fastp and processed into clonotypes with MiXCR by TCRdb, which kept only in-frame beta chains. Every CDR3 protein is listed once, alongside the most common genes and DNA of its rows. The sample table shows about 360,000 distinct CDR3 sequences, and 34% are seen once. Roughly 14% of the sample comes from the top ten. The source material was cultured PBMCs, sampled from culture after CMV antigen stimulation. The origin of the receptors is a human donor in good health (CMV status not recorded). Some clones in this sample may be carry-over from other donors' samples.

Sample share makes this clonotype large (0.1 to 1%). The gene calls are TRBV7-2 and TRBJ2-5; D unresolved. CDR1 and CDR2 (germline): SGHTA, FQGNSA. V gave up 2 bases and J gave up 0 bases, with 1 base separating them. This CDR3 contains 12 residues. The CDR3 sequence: CASSLYQETQYF. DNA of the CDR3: TGTGCCAGCAGCTTATACCAAGAGACCCAGTACTTC.

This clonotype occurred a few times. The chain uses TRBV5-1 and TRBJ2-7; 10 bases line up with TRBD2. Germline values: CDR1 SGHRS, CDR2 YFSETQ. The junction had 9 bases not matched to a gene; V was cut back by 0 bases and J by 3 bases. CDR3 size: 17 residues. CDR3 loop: CASSLEQLAGTIYEQYF. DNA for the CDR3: TGCGCCAGCAGCTTGGAGCAACTAGCGGGAACCATCTACGAGCAGTACTTC.

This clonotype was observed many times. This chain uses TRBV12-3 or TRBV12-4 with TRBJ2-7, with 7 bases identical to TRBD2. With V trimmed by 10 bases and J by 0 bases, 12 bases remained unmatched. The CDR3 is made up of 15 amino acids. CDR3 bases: TGTGCCACCACCCTGGGACTACTGGTCTCCTACGAGCAGTACGTC. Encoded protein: CATTLGLLVSYEQYV.

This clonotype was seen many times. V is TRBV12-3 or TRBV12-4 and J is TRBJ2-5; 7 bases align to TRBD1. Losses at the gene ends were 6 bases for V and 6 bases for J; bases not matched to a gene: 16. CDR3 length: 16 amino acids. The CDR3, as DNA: TGTGCCAGCAGCCCCCACCCTCACAGGGGTTGGAAGACCCAGTACTTC. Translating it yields CASSPHPHRGWKTQYF.

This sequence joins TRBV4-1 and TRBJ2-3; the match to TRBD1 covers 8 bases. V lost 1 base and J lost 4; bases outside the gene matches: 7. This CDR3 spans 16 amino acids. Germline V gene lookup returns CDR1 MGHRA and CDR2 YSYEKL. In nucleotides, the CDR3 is TGCGCCAGCAGCCAAGGGACAGGGATGGGCCCAGATACGCAGTATTTT. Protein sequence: CASSQGTGMGPDTQYF.